This TCR beta chain was obtained from a study of T cell responses to AZD1222 COVID-19 vaccine. Whole-study results and caveats: Every sample of the repertoires postdated the peak T cell response.

Assay used: immunoSEQ multiplex PCR; TCRdb lists only in-frame clones, some missing. The sample has approximately 180,000 clones, roughly nine tenths seen once. Concerning this clone: What it binds is not known.

In germline, CDR1 is LNHNV, CDR2 YYDKDF (reference sequence). The CDR3 consists of 15 residues. V was trimmed by 3 bases and J by 3 bases, leaving 13 bases between them. The material was peripheral blood, obtained on day 0 of AZD1222 vaccination. The gene calls are TRBV15 and TRBJ2-3; tentatively, D is TRBD1 (6 bases). The TCR comes from an adult in good health. CDR3 DNA: TGTGCCACCAGCAGCGGACAGTTGGGGACAGATACGCAGTATTTT. It encodes CATSSGQLGTDTQYF.